This T cell receptor (beta chain) was obtained from a study of blood T cell repertoires in COVID-19 (dated by TCRdb to 2018 to 2020). For the study in its entirety: The collaborator samples originated in the United States, Italy and Spain and spanned the acute and convalescent phases of COVID-19. The prospective study material was composed of cDNA or gDNA derived from T cells, B-cell-depleted T cells, or PBMCs. Subjects who had been exposed to COVID-19, were actively infected with it, or had recovered from it provided the deeply sampled blood TCRbeta repertoires that made up the dataset. The repertoires were released in a freely available public database intended as a resource for research on the immune response to SARS-CoV-2. The samples were drawn from the first 160 participants of the ongoing ImmuneRACE study and from 1,200 or so subjects provided by 6 global collaborators. Nearly every sample came with metadata listing a de-identified subject ID, COVID-19 status, age in years and sex. Where HLA class I and class II types were available, the types were taken from metadata supplied by the sample provider, not from assay-based typing. Findings and caveats that apply to the study as a whole: The amount of clinical and demographic metadata varied by source and participant and was provided uncurated.

In Seattle, one collaborating source enrolled patients while the infection was active and tracked those patients longitudinally over the course of disease. Whole blood was collected in K2EDTA tubes by collaborating institutions according to the institutions' own protocols. For TCRbeta analysis, collaborators shipped samples in one of three forms: frozen whole blood, isolated PBMCs, or DNA extracted from either of those sample types. TCRbeta CDR3 regions were amplified from genomic DNA using the immunoSEQ Assay, a bias-controlled multiplex PCR. The source study handled its data this way. Nucleated cell counts per sample were estimated from amplification of reference gene primers within the assay. Sequence reads were collapsed and filtered to measure the absolute abundance of every unique TCRbeta CDR3 rearrangement. Productive Simpson clonality was computed per sample as the square root of Simpson's diversity index over productive rearrangements. In TCRdb, the immuneACCESS table is reduced to in-frame sequences with V and J assigned. These tables do not hold every clone; where another copy was compared, an unresolved V gene accounts for under half, and the others remain unexplained. V and J calls and clone size are as listed in that table; D and trimming were resolved from the DNA. The sample includes about 140,000 clones, with roughly nine tenths observed a single time. The ten most abundant clones make up 2.5% of the sample.

CDR1 and CDR2 were assigned from the germline V gene (reference sequence) as LNHDA and SQIVND. Trimming removed 4 bases from V and 8 bases from J, leaving 22 bases between the germline ends. The CDR3, from cysteine to phenylalanine, totals 16 residues. The retained sequence is limited to the CDR3, 48 bases, with the frame set at the first base. This clone was seen only once. Its antigen remains undetermined. No much larger clone exists at a distance of one base, and base qualities are not known. The V and J segments used are TRBV19 and TRBJ2-3, with TRBD2 as a weak D call on 5 bases. Sequencing input: peripheral blood. This sequence originates from a human donor with COVID-19, enrolled during active disease. The donor label of this sample is uncertain. The bases read TGTGCCAGTAGTAAGGACTCGGTACCCCGTACCGGTACGCAGTATTTT. This translates into CASSKDSVPRTGTQYF.